This T cell receptor (beta chain) appears in the sequencing data of a study of OX40 agonist ivuxolimab in advanced cancers. Sequenced by immunoSEQ multiplex PCR; TCRdb stores in-frame clones only, minus some. The profile shows tens of thousands of clones, approximately 80% of them singletons. With V trimmed by 0 bases and J by 7 bases, 9 bases remained unmatched. Germline loops: CDR1 SGHRS, CDR2 YFSETQ. The CDR3 totals 15 residues. This TCR was sampled from an adult with an advanced solid tumor such as melanoma, head and neck, liver or kidney cancer. The sequences come from CD4+ or CD8+ T cells sorted from blood, collected in a trial of the OX40 agonist ivuxolimab. The chain recombines TRBV5-1 with TRBJ1-2; 7 nucleotides match TRBD1. CDR3 coding DNA: TGCGCCAGCAGCTTGGGAGGGGGCGTATCGCTTGGCTACACCTTC. Encoded protein: CASSLGGGVSLGYTF.